These 16 T cell receptor beta chains came from one sample sequenced in a study of lymphopenia after photon versus proton radiotherapy. Libraries were prepared by immunoSEQ multiplex PCR; TCRdb keeps only in-frame clonotypes and omits some of them. The sample has about 55,000 clones, approximately 84% seen once. The specimen was peripheral blood, collected from a patient treated with proton-based radiotherapy. These TCRs come from a man between 60 and 70 years old with pancreatic cancer.

This clone appeared a few times. J is TRBJ1-5 and V is TRBV23-1, with 9 bases fitting TRBD1. TRBV23-1 is an open reading frame, and its role is uncertain. The V and J ends lost 1 base and 2 bases, in that order; junction bases with no gene match: 0. This CDR3 has 15 amino acids. CDR3 in amino acids: CASSQWDRGNQPQHF. CDR3 DNA: TGCGCCAGCAGTCAATGGGACAGGGGCAATCAGCCCCAGCATTTT.

This clone was seen a few times. The chain recombines TRBV9 with TRBJ1-5; no clear D gene. The CDR3 contains 13 residues. The germline CDR1 and CDR2 sequences are SGDLS and YYNGEE. Trimming took off 0 bases at V and 4 bases at J, with 5 bases between the two ends. CDR3 sequence (DNA): TGTGCCAGCAGCGTAGCTGAGAATCAGCCCCAGCATTTT. It is translated as CASSVAENQPQHF.

The chain combines TRBV7-8 with TRBJ1-1; the D gene is possibly TRBD1 (5 bases). In germline, CDR1 is SGHVS, CDR2 FQNEAQ. Between the trimmed V and J ends, which lost 0 bases and 4 bases, there was a span of 9 bases. The CDR3 loop spans 14 amino acids. This CDR3 is CASSLAPGGTEAFF. Here the CDR3 DNA reads TGTGCCAGCAGCTTAGCGCCGGGGGGCACTGAAGCTTTCTTT.

The CDR3, as DNA: TGTGCCAGCGATGTTAGCGGGAGTTTGTACGAGCAGTACTTC. This codes for CASDVSGSLYEQYF. The V call is TRBV6-1, the J call TRBJ2-7, with TRBD2 matching over 9 bases. The CDR3 length is 14 residues. The J segment lost 4 bases and the V segment lost 8 bases, leaving 9 bases of the junction unmatched. Per germline, CDR1 MNHNS and CDR2 SASEGT.

This chain links TRBV7-2 with TRBJ1-2; no clear D. The length of the CDR3 is 17 residues. Germline V gene lookup returns CDR1 SGHTA and CDR2 FQGNSA. Deletions cut 1 base from V and 2 bases from J, with 17 bases between. CDR3 in amino acids: CASSLGRPPNRNYGYTF. The DNA for the CDR3 is TGTGCCAGCAGCTTAGGTCGTCCCCCCAACAGAAACTATGGCTACACCTTC. Variable domain in full (rest from reference TRBV7-2 and TRBJ1-2): GAGVSQSPSNKVTEKGKDVELRCDPISGHTALYWYRQSLGQGLEFLIYFQGNSAPDKSGLPSDRFSAERTGGSVSTLTIQRTQQEDSAVYLCASSLGRPPNRNYGYTFGSGTRLTVV.

The chain combines TRBV7-2 with TRBJ2-5, with D perhaps TRBD1 or TRBD2 (5 bases each). The CDR3 contains 13 residues. Per germline, CDR1 SGHTA and CDR2 FQGNSA. V was cut by 6 bases and J by 5 bases, with 13 bases left in between. The CDR3 spells CASSPTGRETQYF. The CDR3 DNA sequence: TGTGCCAGCAGTCCGACGGGACGGGAGACCCAGTACTTC.

The J gene is TRBJ2-1, the V gene TRBV2; 7 bases align to TRBD2. Germline CDR1 is SNHLY and CDR2 is FYNNEI. J gave up 7 bases and V 8 bases, and 14 bases lay outside the gene matches. The CDR3 contains 15 residues. The CDR3 loop reads CASLRDAGARNEQFF. In DNA, the CDR3 is TGTGCCAGCCTGAGGGATGCGGGAGCTCGAAATGAGCAGTTCTTC.

The DNA of the CDR3 is TGTGCCAGCAGCTCCCGCACGGGAAGAACCGGGGAGCTGTTTTTT. It yields the protein CASSSRTGRTGELFF. The V and J genes are TRBV11-2 and TRBJ2-2; perhaps TRBD2 as D (5 bases). The CDR3 runs to 15 residues. CDR1 SGHAT and CDR2 FQNNGV come from the germline V gene. V was shortened by 4 bases and J by 5 bases, with 14 bases between the two germline ends.

This clone showed up just once. This chain joins TRBV7-2 and TRBJ2-1; D uncertain. The V and J ends lost 5 bases and 1 base respectively, with 6 bases between them. CDR1 is SGHTA, CDR2 FQGNSA, per germline. CDR3 length: 13 residues. CDR3 protein: CASSGASYNEQFF. The CDR3 nucleotides are TGTGCCAGCAGCGGTGCGTCCTACAATGAGCAGTTCTTC.

This clone was detected only a few times. DNA for the CDR3: TGTGCCAGCAAGGAGAATGAAAAACTGTTTTTT. The encoded protein is CASKENEKLFF. This chain joins TRBV28 and TRBJ1-4; D remains unclear. The CDR3 is made up of 11 amino acids. Deletions cut 7 bases from V and 5 bases from J, with 5 bases between. The V gene's germline CDR1 is MDHEN and CDR2 SYDVKM. The full variable domain, its missing parts supplied by reference TRBV28 and TRBJ1-4, is DVKVTQSSRYLVKRTGEKVFLECVQDMDHENMFWYRQDPGLGLRLIYFSYDVKMKEKGDIPEGYSVSREKKERFSLILESASTNQTSMYLCASKENEKLFFGSGTQLSVL.

The V call is TRBV19, the J call TRBJ1-1; D gene unclear. V lost 9 bases, J lost 11 bases, and 13 bases lay in between. The CDR3 is made up of 10 amino acids. CDR1 LNHDA and CDR2 SQIVND come from the germline V gene (reference sequence). CDR3: CARIPRDAFF. The CDR3 bases are TGTGCCAGGATTCCGAGAGACGCTTTCTTT.

The gene calls are TRBV6-5 and TRBJ2-7; 9 positions agree with TRBD2. Germline assignment: CDR1 MNHEY and CDR2 SVGAGI. Trimming cost V 6 bases and J 3 bases; bases outside gene matches: 9. This CDR3 has 15 residues. The CDR3 coding sequence is TGTGCCAGCAGCCCCTTAGCGGGAGTTAACTACGAGCAGTACTTC. This translates into CASSPLAGVNYEQYF.

The J gene is TRBJ1-1, the V gene TRBV11-3; D possibly corresponds to TRBD1 (6 bases). CDR3 length: 13 amino acids. Germline V CDR1 and CDR2: SGHNT, YENEEA. Between the trimmed V and J ends, which lost 5 bases and 7 bases, there was a span of 14 bases. The CDR3 DNA follows: TGTGCCAGCAGCCTTTATGACAGGCTTGAAGCTTTCTTT. Translation: CASSLYDRLEAFF.

This chain joins TRBV6-1 and TRBJ2-3; D perhaps matches TRBD1 (5 bases). The CDR3 spans 15 residues. Germline values: CDR1 MNHNS, CDR2 SASEGT. Trimming took off 4 bases at V and 1 base at J, with 12 bases between the two ends. The chain's CDR3 is CASSVQGHRTDTQYF. The CDR3 coding sequence is TGTGCCAGCAGTGTCCAGGGTCATCGCACAGATACGCAGTATTTT.

The chain uses TRBV25-1 and TRBJ2-1; 8 nucleotides line up with TRBD1. Trimming took 3 bases from V and 9 from J; bases not matched to a gene: 10. Germline V lookup: CDR1 MGHDK, CDR2 SYGVNS. This CDR3 has 15 amino acids. CDR3 sequence: CASSDSDRVVSEQFF. The CDR3 DNA sequence: TGTGCCAGCAGTGACTCGGACAGGGTGGTTAGTGAGCAGTTCTTC.

The chain uses TRBV6-1 and TRBJ2-7; tentatively, D is TRBD2 (6 bases). The CDR3 extends over 14 amino acids. The V end was cut by 6 bases, the J end by 3 bases, with 15 bases between. Germline values: CDR1 MNHNS, CDR2 SASEGT. CDR3: CASSASWGGYEQYF. In DNA, the CDR3 is TGTGCCAGCAGCGCCTCATGGGGAGGCTACGAGCAGTACTTC.